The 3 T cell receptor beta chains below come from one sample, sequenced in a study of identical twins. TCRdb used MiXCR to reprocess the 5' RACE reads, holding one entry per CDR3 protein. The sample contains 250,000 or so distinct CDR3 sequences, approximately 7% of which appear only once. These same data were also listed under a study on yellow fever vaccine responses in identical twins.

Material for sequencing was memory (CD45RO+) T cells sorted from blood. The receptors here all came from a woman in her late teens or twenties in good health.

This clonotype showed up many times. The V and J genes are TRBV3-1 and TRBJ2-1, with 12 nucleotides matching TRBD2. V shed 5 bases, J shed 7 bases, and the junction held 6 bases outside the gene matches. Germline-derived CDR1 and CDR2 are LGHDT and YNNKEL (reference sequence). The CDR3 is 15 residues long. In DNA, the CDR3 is TGTGCCAGCAGCGCCCGACTAGCGGGAGCGAATGAGCAGTTCTTC. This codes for CASSARLAGANEQFF.

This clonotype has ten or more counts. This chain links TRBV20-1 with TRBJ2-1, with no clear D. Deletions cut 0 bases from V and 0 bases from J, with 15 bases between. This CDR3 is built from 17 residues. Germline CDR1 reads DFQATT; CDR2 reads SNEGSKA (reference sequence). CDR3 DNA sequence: TGCAGTGCTAGAGATCTGCAGACCCTTAGCTCCTACAATGAGCAGTTCTTC. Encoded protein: CSARDLQTLSSYNEQFF.

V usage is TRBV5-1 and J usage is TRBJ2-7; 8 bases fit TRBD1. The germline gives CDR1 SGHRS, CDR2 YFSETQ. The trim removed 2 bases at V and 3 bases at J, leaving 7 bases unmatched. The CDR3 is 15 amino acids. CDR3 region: CASSFTWTGSYEQYV. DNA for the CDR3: TGCGCCAGCAGCTTTACATGGACAGGGAGCTACGAGCAGTACGTC.